This T cell receptor beta chain was sequenced during a study of beta chain features in type 1 diabetes. In the study overall: When patients were set against healthy donors, age, gender and cell yields were similar. Study results and limitations: There was a moderate but significant shortening of TCRB CDR3s in all four CD4+ subsets of Type 1 diabetes patients.

The sequenced template was cDNA made from the entire isolated RNA. Libraries were prepared by immunoSEQ multiplex PCR; TCRdb keeps only in-frame clonotypes and omits some of them. The repertoire holds approximately 18,000 clones, with 50% as singletons. For this clone: Its target is unknown.

The CDR3 spans 14 residues. Germline values: CDR1 KGHSH, CDR2 LQKENI. V shed 3 bases and J shed 8 bases, with 13 bases lying between them. This receptor was taken from a man aged 18 to 29 in good health. This sequence joins TRBV18 and TRBJ1-4, with D perhaps matching TRBD1 (5 bases). Sample: stem cell memory CD4+ T cells from blood. The CDR3 bases are TGTGCCAGCTCACCGTCAGGGAGGGTCGAAAAACTGTTTTTT. Protein: CASSPSGRVEKLFF.